This T cell receptor (beta chain) was observed in a study of read filtering for tumor transcriptome and immune sequencing. Regarding the study as a whole: Dropping single-read clonotypes raised IR-seq and RNA-seq shared-clonotype correlation.

This library used around 400 ng RNA and molecular barcoded adaptors spanning alpha/delta and beta/gamma chains. TCRdb reanalysed the reads using MiXCR and keeps one entry per CDR3 protein. The sample yields more than 30,000 distinct CDR3 sequences, about a fifth seen once. In the case of this clonotype: Antigen specificity is unknown. Mismatch with germline at one junction end may stem from a read error.

The germline V gene has CDR1 LGHNA and CDR2 YNFKEQ. The CDR3 is 15 amino acids. Sampling of bone marrow took place during active disease in every patient. The chain joins TRBV4-2 to TRBJ2-1; D is ambiguous. This TCR derives from a donor aged 40 or older with multiple myeloma. The material sequenced was a population of CD138-negative cells sorted from bone marrow. The CDR3 bases are TGTGCCAGCAGCCCGGGCGAAGGAAGAGCCAGTGAGCAGCTCTTC. Translated: CASSPGEGRASEQLF.